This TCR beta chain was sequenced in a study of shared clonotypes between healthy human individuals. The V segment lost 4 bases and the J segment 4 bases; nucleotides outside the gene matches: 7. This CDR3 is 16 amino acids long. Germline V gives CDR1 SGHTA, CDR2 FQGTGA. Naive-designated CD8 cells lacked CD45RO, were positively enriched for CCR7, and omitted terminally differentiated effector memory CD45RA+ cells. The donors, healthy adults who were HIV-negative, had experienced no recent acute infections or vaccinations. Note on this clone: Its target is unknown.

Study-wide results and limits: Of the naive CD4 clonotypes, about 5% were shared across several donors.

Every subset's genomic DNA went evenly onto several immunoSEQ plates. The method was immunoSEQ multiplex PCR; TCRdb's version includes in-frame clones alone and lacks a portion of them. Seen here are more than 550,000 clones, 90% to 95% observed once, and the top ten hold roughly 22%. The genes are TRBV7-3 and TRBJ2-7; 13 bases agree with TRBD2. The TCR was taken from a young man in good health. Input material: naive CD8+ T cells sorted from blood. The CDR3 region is CASSCGLAGVLYEQYF. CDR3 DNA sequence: TGTGCCAGCAGCTGTGGACTAGCGGGAGTTTTATACGAGCAGTACTTC.